This is a list of T cell receptor beta chains from one sample in a study of cytomegalovirus exposure and HLA in healthy donors. Sequenced by immunoSEQ multiplex PCR; TCRdb stores in-frame clones only, minus some. The data hold about 130,000 clones, with approximately 8.8% observed a single time. Sequencing used PBMCs. Every receptor here comes from a man aged 35-49 years in good health and CMV-seronegative. The CDR3 runs from the conserved cysteine through the conserved F or W. The D gene is left open where the match is weak. Only part of the rows carry a size: once, few, many, or a class if the clone is expanded.

D gene: TRBD1; clone size: .; J gene: TRBJ2-1; V gene: TRBV18; CDR3 protein: CASSPATGTGSVYEQFF; CDR3 DNA: TGTGCCAGCTCCCCAGCAACCGGGACAGGGAGTGTCTATGAGCAGTTCTTC
D gene: TRBD1; clone size: .; J gene: TRBJ1-6; V gene: TRBV2; CDR3 protein: CASSERGGEGSPLHF; CDR3 DNA: TGTGCCAGCAGTGAAAGAGGGGGCGAAGGTTCACCCCTCCACTTT
D gene: TRBD2; clone size: few; J gene: TRBJ2-2; V gene: TRBV5-6; CDR3 protein: CASSLPGLAANTGELFF; CDR3 DNA: TGTGCCAGCAGCTTGCCTGGACTAGCGGCGAACACCGGGGAGCTGTTTTTT
D gene: .; clone size: few; J gene: TRBJ1-5; V gene: TRBV6-1; CDR3 protein: CANGQYSNQPQHF; CDR3 DNA: TGTGCCAATGGACAGTATAGCAATCAGCCCCAGCATTTT
D gene: .; clone size: few; J gene: TRBJ2-1; V gene: TRBV11-2; CDR3 protein: CASSFSVENEQFF; CDR3 DNA: TGTGCCAGCAGCTTTTCGGTGGAGAATGAGCAGTTCTTC
D gene: .; clone size: .; J gene: TRBJ2-1; V gene: TRBV7-6; CDR3 protein: CASSDTPYNEQFF; CDR3 DNA: TGTGCCAGCAGCGACACTCCCTACAATGAGCAGTTCTTC
D gene: TRBD1; clone size: few; J gene: TRBJ1-2; V gene: TRBV9; CDR3 protein: CASSVRDRVYGYTF; CDR3 DNA: TGTGCCAGCAGCGTCCGGGACAGGGTCTATGGCTACACCTTC
D gene: .; clone size: few; J gene: TRBJ2-2; V gene: TRBV5-1; CDR3 protein: CASVPGFRTGELFF; CDR3 DNA: TGCGCCAGCGTTCCAGGGTTTAGGACCGGGGAGCTGTTTTTT
D gene: TRBD1; clone size: .; J gene: TRBJ1-1; V gene: TRBV25-1; CDR3 protein: CASSGFPVTGGNTEAFF; CDR3 DNA: TGTGCCAGCAGTGGATTTCCCGTAACAGGGGGGAACACTGAAGCTTTCTTT
D gene: TRBD1; clone size: .; J gene: TRBJ1-6; V gene: TRBV13; CDR3 protein: CASSSGQSEVALHF; CDR3 DNA: TGTGCCAGCAGCTCGGGACAGTCGGAAGTGGCCCTCCACTTT
D gene: .; clone size: few; J gene: TRBJ2-3; V gene: TRBV9; CDR3 protein: CASSVWGGSDTQYF; CDR3 DNA: TGTGCCAGCAGCGTTTGGGGGGGCTCAGATACGCAGTATTTT
D gene: TRBD1; clone size: .; J gene: TRBJ1-1; V gene: TRBV19; CDR3 protein: CASSGQGETEAFF; CDR3 DNA: TGTGCCAGTAGTGGACAGGGCGAAACTGAAGCTTTCTTT
D gene: TRBD2; clone size: few; J gene: TRBJ2-2; V gene: TRBV7-9; CDR3 protein: CASSRGLASTGELFF; CDR3 DNA: TGTGCCAGCAGCCGGGGACTAGCAAGCACCGGGGAGCTGTTTTTT
D gene: .; clone size: .; J gene: TRBJ2-1; V gene: TRBV7-2; CDR3 protein: CASRGGYNEQFF; CDR3 DNA: TGTGCCAGCAGAGGGGGCTACAATGAGCAGTTCTTC
D gene: TRBD1; clone size: .; J gene: TRBJ1-1; V gene: TRBV9; CDR3 protein: CASSPRTGMNTEAFF; CDR3 DNA: TGTGCCAGCAGCCCTCGGACAGGGATGAACACTGAAGCTTTCTTT
D gene: TRBD1; clone size: few; J gene: TRBJ1-2; V gene: TRBV5-6; CDR3 protein: CASRPTGVDGYTF; CDR3 DNA: TGTGCCAGCAGACCCACAGGGGTGGATGGCTACACCTTC
D gene: TRBD1; clone size: few; J gene: TRBJ1-2; V gene: TRBV27; CDR3 protein: CASSWGAGTGSYGYTF; CDR3 DNA: TGTGCCAGCAGTTGGGGGGCCGGGACAGGGTCTTATGGCTACACCTTC
D gene: .; clone size: few; J gene: TRBJ2-2; V gene: TRBV25-1; CDR3 protein: CASSPRLGVTGELFF; CDR3 DNA: TGTGCCAGCAGCCCGAGGCTAGGGGTAACCGGGGAGCTGTTTTTT
D gene: TRBD1; clone size: few; J gene: TRBJ2-7; V gene: TRBV9; CDR3 protein: CASSVGGTVSYEQYF; CDR3 DNA: TGTGCCAGCAGCGTAGGAGGGACAGTTTCCTACGAGCAGTACTTC
D gene: TRBD2; clone size: few; J gene: TRBJ2-7; V gene: TRBV4-1; CDR3 protein: CASSQERLAGSSSYEQYF; CDR3 DNA: TGCGCCAGCAGCCAAGAGAGGCTAGCGGGGTCCAGCTCCTACGAGCAGTACTTC
D gene: .; clone size: few; J gene: TRBJ1-2; V gene: TRBV6-6; CDR3 protein: CASSYPPTRAGGYTF; CDR3 DNA: TGTGCCAGCAGTTACCCCCCTACGAGGGCCGGAGGCTACACCTTC
D gene: TRBD1; clone size: few; J gene: TRBJ1-1; V gene: TRBV7-7; CDR3 protein: CASSPLDRVNTEAFF; CDR3 DNA: TGTGCCAGCAGCCCCCTCGACAGGGTGAACACTGAAGCTTTCTTT
D gene: .; clone size: .; J gene: TRBJ1-2; V gene: TRBV28; CDR3 protein: CASSLRYRDMGYGYTF; CDR3 DNA: TGTGCCAGCAGTTTACGATACCGGGATATGGGCTATGGCTACACCTTC
D gene: .; clone size: few; J gene: TRBJ2-7; V gene: TRBV6-1; CDR3 protein: CASSEISGVGLAQYF; CDR3 DNA: TGTGCCAGCAGTGAAATCTCAGGGGTAGGATTAGCGCAGTACTTC
D gene: .; clone size: few; J gene: TRBJ2-5; V gene: TRBV9; CDR3 protein: CASSGNSRTETQYF; CDR3 DNA: TGTGCCAGCAGTGGTAACAGCCGAACGGAGACCCAGTACTTC
D gene: TRBD1; clone size: few; J gene: TRBJ1-5; V gene: TRBV5-6; CDR3 protein: CASSSTGGSNQPQHF; CDR3 DNA: TGTGCCAGCAGCTCTACAGGGGGGAGCAATCAGCCCCAGCATTTT
D gene: TRBD1; clone size: .; J gene: TRBJ1-5; V gene: TRBV4-1; CDR3 protein: CASSQGDRDNQPQHF; CDR3 DNA: TGCGCCAGCAGCCAGGGAGACAGGGACAATCAGCCCCAGCATTTT
D gene: .; clone size: .; J gene: TRBJ1-1; V gene: TRBV11-3; CDR3 protein: CASSLGRRSEAFF; CDR3 DNA: TGTGCCAGCAGCTTAGGGAGGAGAAGTGAAGCTTTCTTT
D gene: .; clone size: few; J gene: TRBJ1-3; V gene: TRBV6-6; CDR3 protein: CASSLKGEGSDTIYF; CDR3 DNA: TGTGCCAGCTCCCTAAAGGGGGAGGGCTCGGACACCATATATTTT
D gene: .; clone size: few; J gene: TRBJ1-1; V gene: TRBV4-2; CDR3 protein: CASSQFRATEAFF; CDR3 DNA: TGTGCCAGCAGCCAATTCAGGGCCACTGAAGCTTTCTTT
D gene: .; clone size: few; J gene: TRBJ1-6; V gene: TRBV30; CDR3 protein: CAWSGGHNSPLHF; CDR3 DNA: TGTGCCTGGAGTGGGGGACACAATTCACCCCTCCACTTT
D gene: .; clone size: few; J gene: TRBJ1-5; V gene: TRBV10-1; CDR3 protein: CASWVAGADQPKHF; CDR3 DNA: TGCGCCAGCTGGGTGGCAGGGGCGGATCAGCCCAAGCATTTC
D gene: .; clone size: once; J gene: TRBJ2-3; V gene: TRBV11-2; CDR3 protein: CASSPIAALAGISTDTQYF; CDR3 DNA: TGTGCCAGCAGCCCGATTGCTGCGTTGGCGGGTATATCCACAGATACGCAGTATTTT
D gene: TRBD2; clone size: few; J gene: TRBJ2-1; V gene: TRBV4-2; CDR3 protein: CASSPGLAWNEQFF; CDR3 DNA: TGTGCCAGCAGCCCGGGACTAGCGTGGAATGAGCAGTTCTTC
D gene: .; clone size: .; J gene: TRBJ1-1; V gene: TRBV7-8; CDR3 protein: CASSSHMNTEAFF; CDR3 DNA: TGTGCCAGCAGCTCTCACATGAACACTGAAGCTTTCTTT
D gene: TRBD1; clone size: .; J gene: TRBJ1-1; V gene: TRBV28; CDR3 protein: CASWDRASTEAFF; CDR3 DNA: TGTGCCAGCTGGGACAGGGCGAGCACTGAAGCTTTCTTT
D gene: .; clone size: .; J gene: TRBJ1-5; V gene: TRBV29-1; CDR3 protein: CSAEAGDQPQHF; CDR3 DNA: TGCAGCGCCGAGGCGGGAGATCAGCCCCAGCATTTT
D gene: TRBD1; clone size: few; J gene: TRBJ1-5; V gene: TRBV30; CDR3 protein: CAWSPQGNQPQHF; CDR3 DNA: TGTGCCTGGAGTCCACAGGGGAATCAGCCCCAGCATTTT
D gene: .; clone size: few; J gene: TRBJ1-5; V gene: TRBV28; CDR3 protein: CASSLPDSSRQRRPQHF; CDR3 DNA: TGTGCCAGCAGTTTACCGGACAGTTCACGTCAGCGTCGGCCCCAGCATTTT
D gene: .; clone size: .; J gene: TRBJ2-1; V gene: TRBV30; CDR3 protein: CAWNRGQNNEQFF; CDR3 DNA: TGTGCCTGGAATCGCGGGCAAAACAATGAGCAGTTCTTC
D gene: TRBD1; clone size: few; J gene: TRBJ1-2; V gene: TRBV19; CDR3 protein: CASSMGRGPGYTF; CDR3 DNA: TGTGCCAGTAGTATGGGAAGGGGGCCAGGCTACACCTTC
D gene: .; clone size: .; J gene: TRBJ2-7; V gene: TRBV7-8; CDR3 protein: CASSLGWQGLLYEQYF; CDR3 DNA: TGTGCCAGCAGCTTAGGATGGCAGGGGTTATTGTACGAGCAGTACTTC
D gene: .; clone size: few; J gene: TRBJ1-2; V gene: TRBV5-6; CDR3 protein: CASSLGPGNGYTF; CDR3 DNA: TGTGCCAGCAGCTTGGGCCCCGGGAATGGCTACACCTTC
D gene: .; clone size: few; J gene: TRBJ1-5; V gene: TRBV6-1; CDR3 protein: CASSEGDVGGGNQPQHF; CDR3 DNA: TGTGCCAGCAGCGAAGGCGACGTGGGAGGGGGCAATCAGCCCCAGCATTTT
D gene: .; clone size: few; J gene: TRBJ1-1; V gene: TRBV5-1; CDR3 protein: CASSKDSHMNTEAFF; CDR3 DNA: TGCGCCAGCAGCAAGGACAGTCACATGAACACTGAAGCTTTCTTT
D gene: .; clone size: few; J gene: TRBJ2-1; V gene: TRBV9; CDR3 protein: CASSAGTAGTYNEQFF; CDR3 DNA: TGTGCCAGCAGCGCCGGGACAGCGGGTACCTACAATGAGCAGTTCTTC
D gene: .; clone size: .; J gene: TRBJ2-5; V gene: TRBV7-9; CDR3 protein: CASSKRTGQETQYF; CDR3 DNA: TGTGCCAGCAGCAAGCGGACGGGGCAAGAGACCCAGTACTTC
D gene: TRBD1; clone size: few; J gene: TRBJ1-3; V gene: TRBV6-5; CDR3 protein: CASSSAGGRGNTIYF; CDR3 DNA: TGTGCCAGCAGTTCCGCAGGGGGCAGGGGAAACACCATATATTTT